This T cell receptor beta chain was observed in a study of CD8+ T cells in alopecia areata. Following RNA extraction, reverse transcription yielded cDNA that acted as the sequencing template. Repertoires were generated with immunoSEQ multiplex PCR, while TCRdb's copy carries only in-frame clones and drops some. The profile shows around 65,000 clones, about half of them singletons. The count of this clone is one. CDR3 length: 12 amino acids. The germline V gene encodes CDR1 GTSNPN and CDR2 SVGIG (reference sequence). This sequence joins TRBV30 and TRBJ2-5; D gene ambiguous. Gene TRBJ2-7 matches the end of the DNA better, so the J call may be wrong. The clonotype was recovered from a human donor with alopecia areata. The sequencing used CD8+ T cells sorted from blood, collected at week 0. DNA for the CDR3: TGTGCCTGGAGTGCTCCCATCGGCGAGCAGTACTTC. Protein sequence: CAWSAPIGEQYF.